The 17 T cell receptor beta chains below were found in one sample sequenced in a study of T cells in Graves' hyperthyroidism and ophthalmopathy. RNA transcripts were the template for amplifying TCR beta CDR3 regions. The HTBI primer set drove a first-round RT-PCR of the TCR CDR3. In TCRdb, the multiplex PCR reads were re-called with MiXCR into one record per CDR3 protein. The sample yields a few hundred thousand distinct CDR3 sequences, under 60% seen once. Material for sequencing was peripheral blood or thyroid tissue (not recorded which). The receptors derive from a woman younger than 30 with Graves' hyperthyroidism.

This clonotype was counted a few times. V is TRBV6-2 or TRBV6-3 and J is TRBJ2-2; D unresolved. V lost 0 bases and J 0 bases, leaving 8 bases between the germline ends. This CDR3 region has 16 residues. Looked up from germline, CDR1 is MNHEY and CDR2 is SVGEGT. The CDR3 sequence: CASSYSVNPNTGELFF. The CDR3 region has the DNA TGTGCCAGCAGTTACTCGGTCAATCCGAACACCGGGGAGCTGTTTTTT.

Many counts were recorded for this clonotype. This chain links TRBV20-1 with TRBJ2-2; D might be TRBD1 or TRBD2, each matching 5 bases. Trimming took off 2 bases at V and 0 bases at J, with 13 bases between the two ends. In germline, CDR1 is DFQATT, CDR2 SNEGSKA (reference sequence). The CDR3 length is 16 residues. CDR3 DNA: TGCAGTGCTAGACCCGGGACCGCATCGAACACCGGGGAGCTGTTTTTT. This encodes CSARPGTASNTGELFF.

As for this clonotype: The junction departs from germline at one end; a sequencing error may be responsible. The CDR3 region is CATSDSGQGSAEAF. CDR3 in DNA: TGTGCCACCAGTGATAGCGGACAGGGGAGCGCTGAAGCTTTC. V is TRBV24-1 and J is TRBJ2-6; 9 bases map to TRBD1. This CDR3 is built from 14 residues. The germline CDR1 and CDR2 sequences are KGHDR and SFDVKD.

This clonotype was seen only a few times. This chain links TRBV7-3 with TRBJ2-2, with TRBD1 identical over 11 bases. Germline trimming cut 3 bases from V and 8 bases from J; bases unmatched to any gene: 2. Germline V gene data show CDR1 as SGHTA and CDR2 as FQGTGA. This CDR3 is built from 14 residues. The chain's CDR3 is CASSFGTGGGELFF. The CDR3 DNA reads as TGTGCCAGCAGCTTTGGGACAGGGGGTGGGGAGCTGTTTTTT. The full variable domain, completed using reference TRBV7-3 and TRBJ2-2, is GAGVSQTPSNKVTEKGKYVELRCDPISGHTALYWYRQSLGQGPEFLIYFQGTGAADDSGLPNDRFFAVRPEGSVSTLKIQRTERGDSAVYLCASSFGTGGGELFFGEGSRLTVL.

This clonotype came up many times. The chain recombines TRBV19 with TRBJ2-7; no definite D call. The CDR3 totals 12 residues. V gave up 4 bases and J gave up 6 bases, with 10 bases separating them. Germline CDR1 reads LNHDA; CDR2 reads SQIVND (reference sequence). CDR3 nucleotides: TGTGCCAGTAGTACCTTCGCCAGCGAGCAGTACTTC. Protein: CASSTFASEQYF.

Here the CDR3 DNA reads TGTGCCAGCAGTCAAAGGGGGGGCTCCTACGAGCAGTACTTC. It translates to CASSQRGGSYEQYF. The chain uses TRBV2 and TRBJ2-7; D perhaps matches TRBD2 (7 bases). The V end lost 5 bases, the J end lost 0 bases, and 11 bases lay between the germline ends. Germline V gene lookup returns CDR1 SNHLY and CDR2 FYNNEI. The CDR3 is made up of 14 amino acids.

The chain employs TRBV2 and TRBJ2-3, with D uncertain. The germline V gene has CDR1 SNHLY and CDR2 FYNNEI. V shed 7 bases and J shed 8 bases, with 10 bases lying between them. This CDR3 spans 11 amino acids. The CDR3 spells CASTLWVTQYF. Here the CDR3 DNA reads TGTGCCAGCACATTGTGGGTTACGCAGTATTTT.

As regards this clonotype: A much larger clone lies a single base off, so this may be a read error. The V call is TRBV12-3 or TRBV12-4, the J call TRBJ1-1; 8 bases fit TRBD1. The CDR3 is 13 amino acids. CDR3 sequence reads: CASSLGQVNEASF. The CDR3, as DNA: TGTGCCAGCAGTTTGGGACAGGTCAATGAAGCTTCCTTT.

The chain links TRBV9 to TRBJ2-7; 9 positions match TRBD1. The V and J ends lost 4 bases and 5 bases, in that order; junction bases with no gene match: 7. Germline CDR1 SGDLS, CDR2 YYNGEE. CDR3 length: 14 amino acids. The CDR3 region is CASSREDRGNEQYF. The CDR3 region has the DNA TGTGCCAGCAGCCGGGAGGACAGGGGCAACGAGCAGTACTTC. Full variable domain (rest looked up from reference TRBV9 and TRBJ2-7): DSGVTQTPKHLITATGQRVTLRCSPRSGDLSVYWYQQSLDQGLQFLIQYYNGEERAKGNILERFSAQQFPDLHSELNLSSLELGDSALYFCASSREDRGNEQYFGPGTRLTVT.

The chain joins TRBV7-9 to TRBJ1-2, with TRBD1 matching over 10 bases. Germline CDR1 is SEHNR and CDR2 is FQNEAQ (reference sequence). The CDR3 extends over 16 amino acids. V gave up 0 bases and J gave up 6 bases; unmatched junction bases: 7. This CDR3 reads CASSLARDRGINGYTF. Here the CDR3 DNA reads TGTGCCAGCAGCTTAGCCAGGGACAGGGGTATAAATGGCTACACCTTC.

The gene calls are TRBV6-6 and TRBJ2-1, with a weak D call TRBD2 (6 bases). The CDR3 sequence is 12 residues long. Germline CDR1 is MNHNY and CDR2 is SVGAGI (reference sequence). The V gene lost 10 bases and the J gene lost 5 bases, with 12 bases spanning the gap. The CDR3 reads CATRDLDNEQFF. The CDR3 coding sequence is TGTGCCACCAGGGACTTGGACAATGAGCAGTTCTTC.

The chain combines TRBV7-9 with TRBJ2-4; D is unresolved. Germline V CDR1 and CDR2: SEHNR, FQNEAQ (reference sequence). The V gene lost 1 base and the J gene lost 2 bases, with 3 bases spanning the gap. The CDR3 runs 13 residues. The CDR3 region has the DNA TGTGCCAGCAGCTTAGACCCCAAAAACATTCAGTACTTC. It specifies CASSLDPKNIQYF.

The rearrangement links TRBV2 to TRBJ2-7, with D unresolved. Looked up from germline, CDR1 is SNHLY and CDR2 is FYNNEI. V was shortened by 4 bases and J by 10 bases, with 11 bases between the two germline ends. The CDR3 is 11 amino acids. The CDR3 region has the DNA TGTGCCAGCAGTGTTGGGCCCGGTCAGTACTTC. Protein sequence: CASSVGPGQYF.

Only a few counts were recorded for this clonotype. The chain couples TRBV4-1 to TRBJ1-2; possibly TRBD1 for D (5 bases). The V gene's germline CDR1 is MGHRA and CDR2 YSYEKL. The CDR3 consists of 17 residues. The V end lost 3 bases, the J end lost 0 bases, and 17 bases lay between the germline ends. The DNA of the CDR3 is TGCGCCAGCAGCCATACCGATGATAGACAGTCTAACTATGGCTACACCTTC. Amino acid sequence: CASSHTDDRQSNYGYTF.

The V gene is TRBV7-2, the J gene TRBJ1-4; 9 bases map to TRBD1. In germline, CDR1 is SGHTA, CDR2 FQGNSA. The CDR3 is 17 residues long. After removal of 2 bases from V and 7 bases from J, the junction contained 11 bases not matched to a gene. This CDR3 reads CASSLQVPGQGGEKLFF. The CDR3 nucleotides read TGTGCCAGCAGCTTACAAGTGCCGGGACAGGGAGGTGAAAAACTGTTTTTT.

This chain connects TRBV25-1 to TRBJ2-7, with 9 bases that match TRBD1. Germline V gene sequence: CDR1 MGHDK, CDR2 SYGVNS. The V segment lost 10 bases and the J segment 3 bases; nucleotides outside the gene matches: 10. There are 14 residues in the CDR3. CDR3 region: CATSAGQGHYEQYF. CDR3 bases: TGTGCCACCTCCGCGGGACAGGGTCACTACGAGCAGTACTTC.

The gene calls are TRBV24-1 and TRBJ2-7, with D possibly TRBD1 on 6 matching bases. Germline values: CDR1 KGHDR, CDR2 SFDVKD. Between the trimmed V and J ends, which lost 5 bases and 3 bases, there was a span of 13 bases. The CDR3 has 14 amino acids. CDR3 DNA sequence: TGTGCCACCAGTGGACCGGGACACATCTACGAGCAGTACTTC. This gives the protein CATSGPGHIYEQYF.